This passage covers 4 T cell receptor beta chains from one sample sequenced in a study of blood T cell repertoires in COVID-19. Clones were read by immunoSEQ multiplex PCR, and TCRdb kept only the in-frame ones, dropping some. The sample has fewer than 300,000 clones, roughly 84% seen once. The specimen sequenced was peripheral blood. Receptor source: a person aged 70 to 79 with COVID-19, enrolled during active disease.

V usage is TRBV7-3 and J usage is TRBJ2-1; no reliable D call. V was trimmed by 1 base and J by 3 bases, leaving 10 bases between them. There are 15 residues in the CDR3. Germline lookup yields CDR1 SGHTA and CDR2 FQGTGA. CDR3 amino acids: CASSLNGGNYNEQFF. CDR3 DNA sequence: TGTGCCAGCAGCTTAAACGGCGGAAACTACAATGAGCAGTTCTTC.

In DNA form, the CDR3 reads TGTGCCAGCAGCCCTAGCGCCAGTACGGAGACCCAGTACTTC. It specifies CASSPSASTETQYF. The genes are TRBV7-3 and TRBJ2-5; D may be TRBD2 (6 bases). CDR1 and CDR2 from the germline V gene are SGHTA and FQGTGA. The CDR3 totals 14 residues. V lost 5 bases, J lost 5 bases, and 15 bases lay in between.

V usage is TRBV5-4 and J usage is TRBJ2-5, with 7 bases fitting TRBD2. The CDR3 is made up of 13 amino acids. J gave up 5 bases and V 3 bases, and 4 bases lay outside the gene matches. Germline assignment: CDR1 SGHNT and CDR2 YYREEE (reference sequence). CDR3 protein: CASSWGLTETQYF. CDR3 DNA: TGTGCCAGCAGCTGGGGACTAACCGAGACCCAGTACTTC.

The rearrangement joins TRBV2 to TRBJ2-1, with TRBD2 identical over 14 bases. The CDR3 totals 17 residues. With 4 bases clipped from V and 4 bases from J, the junction kept 6 bases outside the gene matches. Germline lookup yields CDR1 SNHLY and CDR2 FYNNEI. The CDR3 region has the DNA TGTGCCAGCAGTGGACTAGCGGGGGGGCAGTATTACAATGAGCAGTTCTTC. As protein: CASSGLAGGQYYNEQFF.